This T cell receptor beta chain was recovered during a study of CD8+CD57+ T cells in acquired aplastic anemia. Study overall: Isolated CD4+ and CD8+ cells, once sorted, yielded DNA averaging around 3.1 ug.

Genomic DNA provided the template from which TCR beta VDJ and CDR3 profiles were obtained. TCRdb redid the calling of the reads with MiXCR, one entry per CDR3 protein. The sample has a few hundred thousand distinct CDR3 sequences, around 82% seen once. Study observations and caveats: A significant difference in CD8+ Simpson's diversity between patients and controls was not found. Both patients and controls carried the same twenty-nine CD8+ CDR3 sequences.

A few counts support this clonotype. Its antigen remains unidentified. V was pared by 0 bases and J by 3 bases, with 5 bases of the junction left unmatched. The germline gives CDR1 SGHNT, CDR2 YENEEA. The CDR3 contains 16 residues. CD8+CD57+ cell expansion, shown by flow cytometry, had occurred in the patients selected for sequencing. Sampling of blood occurred while the patients had still received no therapy. The sample taken for sequencing was sorted CD4+, CD8+, or CD8+CD57+ T cells (not recorded which) from PBMCs. V and J are TRBV11-3 and TRBJ2-1; 7 bases map to TRBD1. The source is a human donor with aplastic anemia. For the CDR3, the DNA is TGTGCCAGCAGCTTAGATCAGACAGGGTACTACAATGAGCAGTTCTTC. Translation: CASSLDQTGYYNEQFF.